The entry that follows covers one T cell receptor beta chain sequence. Its antigen remains unidentified. No per-base quality is available; no much larger clone lies one base away. TCR cDNA was synthesized by 5'RACE template switching, through which a universal primer site and unique molecular identifiers were introduced. Priming of cDNA synthesis was performed from both the TCR alpha and TCR beta constant segments. Library amplification used two PCR steps, and the second PCR step added sample barcodes and sequencing adapters. Sequencing of the libraries was done on either Illumina HiSeq 2500 (2x100 bp) or NovaSeq (2x150 bp). The original methods were these. Demultiplexing of reads and collapsing into UMI consensus sequences were performed with MIGEC, and V(D)J alignment was carried out with MiXCR. Vaccine-responding clonotypes were defined with edgeR using replicate PBMC samples, requiring FDR below 0.01 and a log2 fold change above 5 up to day 15. Each bulk clonotype received a CD4 or CD8 identity based on whether the sequenced CD4 or CD8 repertoire contained that clonotype at higher abundance. TCRdb itself trimmed the public reads at Q25 with fastp, ran MiXCR and retained productive beta chains. A single entry per CDR3 protein holds the most common genes and DNA from its merged rows. These V and J calls rely on TCRdb rather than the paper's analysis. Present in this sample are hundreds of thousands of distinct CDR3 sequences, more than 9% of which were seen just once. More than 15% of the sample is taken by the ten largest.

The data originate from a study of T cells after yellow fever vaccination (dated by TCRdb to between 2017 and 2020). For the study in its entirety: The SMART-Seq v4 Ultra Low Input RNA kit was used to prepare libraries from fractions with low cell numbers. To track T-cell clones before and after primary and booster YFV17D yellow fever vaccination, bulk TCR alpha and beta repertoires were sequenced longitudinally. Blood was collected at multiple timepoints before and after primary and secondary immunization, and bulk PBMC replicates and cell subsets were isolated. Two healthy male donors, one aged 18 to 30 and one aged 30 to 40 years, were included in the cohort. Here is what the overall study found, with its caveats: After the booster, most clones that had expanded after primary vaccination were detected again (almost 97% of CD4 and around 88% of CD8), suggesting broad maintenance of memory. Compared with the primary T-cell response, the secondary T-cell response was weaker but faster, peaking on day 5 rather than day 15. Because the study included only two donors, the extent to which the findings can be generalized is limited. Computational filtering was required because FACS-sorted repertoires could contain abundant contaminating clonotypes from the bulk population. A small fraction of clonotypes showed up in both the CD4 and CD8 compartments, probably as a result of convergent recombination.

From cysteine to phenylalanine, the CDR3 is 13 amino acids long. CDR3 DNA only is kept here, 39 bases in frame from base 1. CDR1 and CDR2 are drawn from the germline V gene: SGHVS, FNYEAQ. Trimming takes 2 bases from V and 6 bases from J, and the germline ends sit 10 bases apart. In light of the paper, this sample's treatment or condition label describes: live attenuated yellow fever vaccine strain. Two biological replicates of bulk PBMCs were collected at each blood-draw timepoint. A standard Ficoll-Paque protocol was used to isolate PBMCs from peripheral blood. TriZol was used to extract RNA from bulk PBMCs, CD4 and CD8 fractions, and dextramer-positive and dextramer-negative fractions.

Recombination linked TRBV7-6 to TRBJ2-5, with TRBD1 perhaps the D gene, on 6 matching bases. The TCR was taken from a man between 18 and 35 years old who received the YFV17D yellow fever vaccine. Sequencing used PBMCs, obtained on the day of the first yellow fever vaccination. The CDR3 protein: CASSLPGEQTQYF. In nucleotide form, the sequence is TGTGCCAGCAGCTTACCAGGGGAGCAGACCCAGTACTTC.